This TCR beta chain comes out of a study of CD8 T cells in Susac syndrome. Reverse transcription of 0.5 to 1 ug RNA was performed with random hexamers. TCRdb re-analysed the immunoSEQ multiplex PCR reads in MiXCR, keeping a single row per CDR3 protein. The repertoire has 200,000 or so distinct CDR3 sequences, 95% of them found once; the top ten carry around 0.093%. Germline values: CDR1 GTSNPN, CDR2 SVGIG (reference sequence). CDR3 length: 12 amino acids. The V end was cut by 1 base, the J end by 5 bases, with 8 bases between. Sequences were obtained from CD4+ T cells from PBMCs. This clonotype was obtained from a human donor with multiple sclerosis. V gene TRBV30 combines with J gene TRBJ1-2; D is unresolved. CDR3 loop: CAWSEGQYGYTF. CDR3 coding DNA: TGTGCCTGGAGTGAGGGTCAATATGGCTACACCTTC.